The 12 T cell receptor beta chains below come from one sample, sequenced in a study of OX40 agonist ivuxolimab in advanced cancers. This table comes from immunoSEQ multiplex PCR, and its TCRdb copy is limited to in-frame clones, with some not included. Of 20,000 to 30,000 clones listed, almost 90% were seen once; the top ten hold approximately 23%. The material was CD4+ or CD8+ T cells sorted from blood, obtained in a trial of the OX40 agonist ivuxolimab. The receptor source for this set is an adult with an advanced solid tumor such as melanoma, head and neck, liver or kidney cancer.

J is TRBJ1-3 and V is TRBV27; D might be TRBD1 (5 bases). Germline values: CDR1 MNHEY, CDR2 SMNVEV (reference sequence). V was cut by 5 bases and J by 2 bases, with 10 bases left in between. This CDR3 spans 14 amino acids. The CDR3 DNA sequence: TGTGCCAGCAGTCCCAGGGTGCCTGGAAACACCATATATTTT. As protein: CASSPRVPGNTIYF.

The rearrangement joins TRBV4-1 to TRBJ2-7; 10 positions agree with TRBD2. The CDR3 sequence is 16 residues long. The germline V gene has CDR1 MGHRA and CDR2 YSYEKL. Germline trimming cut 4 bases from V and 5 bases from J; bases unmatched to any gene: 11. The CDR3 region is CASSLSQRGGIDEQYF. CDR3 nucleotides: TGCGCCAGCAGCCTTAGCCAGCGGGGGGGTATCGACGAGCAGTACTTC.

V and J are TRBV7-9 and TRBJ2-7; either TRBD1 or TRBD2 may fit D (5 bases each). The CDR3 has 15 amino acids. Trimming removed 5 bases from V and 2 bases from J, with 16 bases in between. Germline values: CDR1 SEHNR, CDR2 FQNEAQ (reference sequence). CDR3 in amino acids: CASSADRDLTYEQYF. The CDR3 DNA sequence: TGTGCCAGCAGCGCAGACCGGGACCTTACCTACGAGCAGTACTTC.

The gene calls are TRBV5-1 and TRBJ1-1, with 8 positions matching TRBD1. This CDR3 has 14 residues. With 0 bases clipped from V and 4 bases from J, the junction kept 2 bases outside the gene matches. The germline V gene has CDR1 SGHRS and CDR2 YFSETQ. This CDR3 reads CASSLGQGFTEAFF. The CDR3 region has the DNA TGCGCCAGCAGCTTGGGACAGGGGTTCACTGAAGCTTTCTTT.

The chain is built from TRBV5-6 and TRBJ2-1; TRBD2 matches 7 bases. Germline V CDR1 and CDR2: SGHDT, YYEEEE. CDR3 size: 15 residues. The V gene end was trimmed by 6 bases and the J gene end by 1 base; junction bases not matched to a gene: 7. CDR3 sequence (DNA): TGTGCCAGCACCTTCGGAGCGGGATCCTACAATGAGCAGTTCTTC. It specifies CASTFGAGSYNEQFF.

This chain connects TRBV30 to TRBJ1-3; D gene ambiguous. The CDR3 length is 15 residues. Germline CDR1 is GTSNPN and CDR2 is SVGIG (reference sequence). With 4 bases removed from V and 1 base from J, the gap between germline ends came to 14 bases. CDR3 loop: CAWTGGLTSGNTIYF. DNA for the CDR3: TGTGCCTGGACGGGAGGCCTCACTTCTGGAAACACCATATATTTT.

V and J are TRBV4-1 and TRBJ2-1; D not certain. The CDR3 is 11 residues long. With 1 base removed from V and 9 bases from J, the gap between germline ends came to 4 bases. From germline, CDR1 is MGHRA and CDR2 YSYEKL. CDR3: CASSQGFEQFF. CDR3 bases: TGCGCCAGCAGCCAAGGGTTTGAGCAGTTCTTC.

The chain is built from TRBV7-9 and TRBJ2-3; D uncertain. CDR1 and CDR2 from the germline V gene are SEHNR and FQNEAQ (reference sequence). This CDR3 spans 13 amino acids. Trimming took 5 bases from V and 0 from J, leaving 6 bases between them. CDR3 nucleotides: TGTGCCAGCAGCGAGTCTAGCACAGATACGCAGTATTTT. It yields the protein CASSESSTDTQYF.

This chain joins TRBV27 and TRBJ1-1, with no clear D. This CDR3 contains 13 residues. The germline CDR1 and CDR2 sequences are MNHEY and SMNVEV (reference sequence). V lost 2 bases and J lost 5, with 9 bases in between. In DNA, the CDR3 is TGTGCCAGCAGTTTAAGGACGACGACTGAAGCTTTCTTT. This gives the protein CASSLRTTTEAFF.

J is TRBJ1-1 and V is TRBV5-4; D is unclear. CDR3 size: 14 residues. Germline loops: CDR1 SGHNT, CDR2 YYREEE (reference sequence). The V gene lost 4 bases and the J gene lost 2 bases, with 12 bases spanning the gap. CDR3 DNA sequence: TGTGCCAGCAGCCCTTTGGGCAGCAACACTGAAGCTTTCTTT. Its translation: CASSPLGSNTEAFF.

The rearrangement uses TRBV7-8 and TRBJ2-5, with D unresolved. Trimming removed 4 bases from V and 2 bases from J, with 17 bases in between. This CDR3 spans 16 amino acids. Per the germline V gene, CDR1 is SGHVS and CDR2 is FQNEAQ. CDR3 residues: CASSSYRSGLQETQYF. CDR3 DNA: TGTGCCAGCAGCTCCTACCGAAGTGGGCTTCAAGAGACCCAGTACTTC.

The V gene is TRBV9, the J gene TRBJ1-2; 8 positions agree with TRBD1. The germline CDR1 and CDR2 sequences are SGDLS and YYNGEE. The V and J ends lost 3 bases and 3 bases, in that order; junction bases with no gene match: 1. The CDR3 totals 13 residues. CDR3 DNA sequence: TGTGCCAGCAGCGCGACAGGGGACTATGGCTACACCTTC. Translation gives CASSATGDYGYTF.